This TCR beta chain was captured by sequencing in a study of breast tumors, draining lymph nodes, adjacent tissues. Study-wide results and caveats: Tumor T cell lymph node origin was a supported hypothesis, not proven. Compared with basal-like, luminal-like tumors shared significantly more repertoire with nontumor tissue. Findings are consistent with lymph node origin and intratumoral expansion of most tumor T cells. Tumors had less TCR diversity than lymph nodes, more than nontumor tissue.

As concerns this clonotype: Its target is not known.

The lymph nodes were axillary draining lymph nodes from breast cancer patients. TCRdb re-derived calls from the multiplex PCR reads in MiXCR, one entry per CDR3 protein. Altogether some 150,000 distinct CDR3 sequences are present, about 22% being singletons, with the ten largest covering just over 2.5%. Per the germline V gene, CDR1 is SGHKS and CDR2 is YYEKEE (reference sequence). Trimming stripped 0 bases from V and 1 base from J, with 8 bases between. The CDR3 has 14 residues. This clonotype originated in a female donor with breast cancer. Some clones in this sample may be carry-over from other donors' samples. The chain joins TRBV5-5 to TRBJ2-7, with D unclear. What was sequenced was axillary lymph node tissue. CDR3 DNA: TGTGCCAGCAGCTTGGGTTCTGGATCCTACGAGCAGTACTTC. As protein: CASSLGSGSYEQYF.